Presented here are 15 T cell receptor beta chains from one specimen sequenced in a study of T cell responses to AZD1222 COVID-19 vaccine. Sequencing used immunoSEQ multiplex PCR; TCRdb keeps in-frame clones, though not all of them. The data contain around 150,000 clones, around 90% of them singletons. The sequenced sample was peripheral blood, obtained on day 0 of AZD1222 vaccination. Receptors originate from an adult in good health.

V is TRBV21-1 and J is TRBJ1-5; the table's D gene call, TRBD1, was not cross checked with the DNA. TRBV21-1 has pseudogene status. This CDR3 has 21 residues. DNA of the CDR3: TGTGCCAGCAGCAGTTTCCCGGGACAGGAAAAAACTTTTTATAGCAATCAGCCCCAGCATTTT. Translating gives CASSSFPGQEKTFYSNQPQHF.

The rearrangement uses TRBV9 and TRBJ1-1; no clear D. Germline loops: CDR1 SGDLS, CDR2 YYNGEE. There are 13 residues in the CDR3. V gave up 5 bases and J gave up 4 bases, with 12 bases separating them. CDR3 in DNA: TGTGCCAGCAGGGGCCCCGACCGCACTGAAGCTTTCTTT. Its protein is CASRGPDRTEAFF.

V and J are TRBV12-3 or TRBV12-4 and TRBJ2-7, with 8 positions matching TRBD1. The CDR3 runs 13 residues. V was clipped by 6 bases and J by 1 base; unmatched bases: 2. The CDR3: CASRQGASYEQYF. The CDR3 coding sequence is TGTGCCAGCAGGCAGGGGGCGTCCTACGAGCAGTACTTC.

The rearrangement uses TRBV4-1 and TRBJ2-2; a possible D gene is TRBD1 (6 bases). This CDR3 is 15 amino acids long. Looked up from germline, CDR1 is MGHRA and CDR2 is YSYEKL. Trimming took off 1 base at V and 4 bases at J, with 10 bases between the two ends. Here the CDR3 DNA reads TGCGCCAGCAGCCAAGGGACAGTCAGCACCGGGGAGCTGTTTTTT. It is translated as CASSQGTVSTGELFF.

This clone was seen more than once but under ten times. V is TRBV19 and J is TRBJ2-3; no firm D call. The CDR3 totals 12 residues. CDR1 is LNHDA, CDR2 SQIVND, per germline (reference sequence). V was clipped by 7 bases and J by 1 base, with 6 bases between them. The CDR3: CASNRGTDTQYF. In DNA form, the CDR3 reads TGTGCCAGTAACCGGGGCACAGATACGCAGTATTTT. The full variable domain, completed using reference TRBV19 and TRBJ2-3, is DGGITQSPKYLFRKEGQNVTLSCEQNLNHDAMYWYRQDPGQGLRLIYYSQIVNDFQKGDIAEGYSVSREKKESFPLTVTSAQKNPTAFYLCASNRGTDTQYFGPGTRLTVL.

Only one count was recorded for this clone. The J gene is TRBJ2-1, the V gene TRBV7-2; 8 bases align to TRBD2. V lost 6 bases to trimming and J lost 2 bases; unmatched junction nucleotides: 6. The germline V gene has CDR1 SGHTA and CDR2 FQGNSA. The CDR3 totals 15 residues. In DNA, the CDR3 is TGTGCCAGCAGTCCTCGGGGGGGCGCCTACAATGAGCAGTTCTTC. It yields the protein CASSPRGGAYNEQFF.

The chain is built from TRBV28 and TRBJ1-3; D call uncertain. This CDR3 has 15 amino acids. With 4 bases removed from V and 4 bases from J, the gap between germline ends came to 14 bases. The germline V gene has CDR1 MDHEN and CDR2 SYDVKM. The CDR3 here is CASSYPGSRGNTIYF. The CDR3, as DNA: TGTGCCAGCAGTTATCCGGGCAGCAGAGGAAACACCATATATTTT.

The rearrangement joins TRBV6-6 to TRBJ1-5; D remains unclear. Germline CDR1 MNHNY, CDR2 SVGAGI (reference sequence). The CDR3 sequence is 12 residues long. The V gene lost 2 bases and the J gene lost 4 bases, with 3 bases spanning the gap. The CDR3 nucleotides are TGTGCCAGCAGTTACGTAAATCAGCCCCAGCATTTT. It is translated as CASSYVNQPQHF.

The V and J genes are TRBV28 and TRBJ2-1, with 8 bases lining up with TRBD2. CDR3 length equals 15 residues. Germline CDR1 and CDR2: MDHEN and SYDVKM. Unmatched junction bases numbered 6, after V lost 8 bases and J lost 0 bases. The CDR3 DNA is TGTGCCAGCCGGCTAGCGGGCGGCTCCTACAATGAGCAGTTCTTC. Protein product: CASRLAGGSYNEQFF.

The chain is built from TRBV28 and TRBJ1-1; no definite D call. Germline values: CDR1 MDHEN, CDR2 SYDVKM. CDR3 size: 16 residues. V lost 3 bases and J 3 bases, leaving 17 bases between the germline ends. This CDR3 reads CASSFAQMRGDTEAFF. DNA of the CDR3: TGTGCCAGCAGTTTTGCCCAAATGAGAGGTGACACTGAAGCTTTCTTT.

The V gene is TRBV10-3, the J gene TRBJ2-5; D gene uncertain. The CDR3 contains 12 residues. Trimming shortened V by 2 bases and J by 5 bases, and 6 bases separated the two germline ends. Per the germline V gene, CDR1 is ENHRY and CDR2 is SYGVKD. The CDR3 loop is CAISESVETQYF. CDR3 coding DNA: TGTGCCATCAGTGAGAGTGTTGAGACCCAGTACTTC.

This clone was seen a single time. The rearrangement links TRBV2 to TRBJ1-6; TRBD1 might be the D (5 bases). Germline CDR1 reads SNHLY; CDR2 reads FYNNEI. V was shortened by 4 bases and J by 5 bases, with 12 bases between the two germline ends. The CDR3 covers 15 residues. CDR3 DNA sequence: TGTGCCAGCAGTGCGGGGCCCCCCCATAATTCACCCCTCCACTTT. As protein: CASSAGPPHNSPLHF.

Written as DNA, the CDR3 is TGTGCCAGCAGTTTATCGATCGGGGGATCCTACGAGCAGTACTTC. This gives the protein CASSLSIGGSYEQYF. The chain combines TRBV27 with TRBJ2-7, with D perhaps TRBD2 (6 bases). This CDR3 has 15 amino acids. Germline CDR1 is MNHEY and CDR2 is SMNVEV (reference sequence). The V and J ends lost 0 bases and 1 base respectively, with 10 bases between them.

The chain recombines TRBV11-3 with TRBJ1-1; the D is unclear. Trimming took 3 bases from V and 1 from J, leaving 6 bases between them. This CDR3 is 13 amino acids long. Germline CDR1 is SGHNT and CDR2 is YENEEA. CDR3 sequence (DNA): TGTGCCAGCAGCTTCAACAGGAACACTGAAGCTTTCTTT. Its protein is CASSFNRNTEAFF.

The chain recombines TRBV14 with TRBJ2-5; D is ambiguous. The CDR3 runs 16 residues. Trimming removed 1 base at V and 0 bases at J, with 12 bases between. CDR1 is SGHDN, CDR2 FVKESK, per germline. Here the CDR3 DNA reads TGTGCCAGCAGCCAAGTGGCAAACCTGTACCAAGAGACCCAGTACTTC. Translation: CASSQVANLYQETQYF.